This TCR beta chain came from a study of OX40 agonist ivuxolimab in advanced cancers. Some background on the complete study: The costimulatory receptor OX40 (CD134) was targeted by ivuxolimab, a fully human IgG2 agonistic monoclonal antibody. Intravenous ivuxolimab was administered to patients every 2 weeks at six dose levels: 0.01, 0.1, 0.3, 1.5, 3 and 10 mg/kg. Of the roughly 50 dose-escalation patients, hepatocellular carcinoma was present in about 20, melanoma in roughly 15, renal cell carcinoma in 9 and head and neck cancer in 9. In the dose-escalation cohort, roughly 80% of patients were male, and the mean age was approximately 60 years, with a range of roughly 20 to 80. Prior anti-PD-1, anti-PD-L1 or anti-CTLA-4 therapy was permitted, and checkpoint inhibitors had been received by roughly two fifths of dose-escalation patients. Partial responses occurred in three dose-escalation patients, of whom one had hepatocellular carcinoma and two had cutaneous melanoma. The purpose of peripheral TCRbeta sequencing was to test whether ivuxolimab changed TCR sequence diversity and led to clonal T-cell expansion. The paper reports the monotherapy dose-escalation portion (N ≈ 50 patients) of the phase I ivuxolimab trial. What the work shows at the level of the full study, not this receptor alone: At doses of 0.1 to 3.0 mg/kg, clonal expansion of both CD4+ and CD8+ T cells in blood was seen between baseline and week 6. After ivuxolimab, more expanded clones were found on average in CD8+ T cells than in CD4+ T cells. The antigen specificity of the peripheral T cells that underwent clonal expansion was not determined. In the 0.1-3.0 mg/kg groups, partial responders had among the lowest normalized peripheral clonal expansion, particularly in CD8+ T cells. Low levels of normalized T-cell clonal expansion were also seen in some patients who did not respond.

For sequencing of the TCRbeta CDR3 region, genomic DNA was extracted from the sorted cells. TCRbeta CDR3 regions were sequenced using the immunoSEQ Assay. Imported from immuneACCESS, the table was reduced by TCRdb to in-frame sequences with V and J called. These copies leave out some clones; in studies compared against another copy, an unresolved V gene accounts for under half, and the cause of the remainder is not known. The sample yields approximately 100,000 clones; 90% were counted once. The leading ten clones occupy 0.31% of the sample. The CDR3, from cysteine to phenylalanine, totals 15 residues. CDR3 DNA only is kept here, 45 bases in frame from base 1. The germline V gene specifies SNHLY as CDR1 and FYNNEI as CDR2. The trim is 4 bases for V and 3 bases for J, with a gap of 15 bases between the germline ends. The trial excluded patients who had a history of autoimmune disease or were on systemic immunosuppression. Peripheral blood for TCR sequencing was collected from all dose cohorts at baseline, on cycle 4 day 1, and on cycle 7 day 1. Samples were obtained from an open-label, multicenter, first-in-human phase I dose-escalation trial of ivuxolimab. The trial enrolled adults with locally advanced or metastatic head and neck squamous cell, hepatocellular, melanoma or renal cell carcinoma. Before TCR sequencing, CD4+ T cells and CD8+ T cells were sorted from peripheral blood as separate populations.

Points on this clone: Its antigen is not yet known. Base qualities are not at hand, and no much larger clone is one base apart.

The V and J genes are TRBV2 and TRBJ1-2; the D gene cannot be named for sure. This TCR was sampled from an adult with an advanced solid tumor such as melanoma, head and neck, liver or kidney cancer. The input for sequencing was CD4+ or CD8+ T cells sorted from blood, taken in a trial of the OX40 agonist ivuxolimab. The nucleotide sequence is TGTGCCAGCAGTGGCCGTGGGGTCAGAGACTATGGCTACACCTTC. Translated, this gives CASSGRGVRDYGYTF.